These 27 T cell receptor beta chains share one sample of origin, sequenced in a study of blood T cell repertoires in COVID-19. Assay used: immunoSEQ multiplex PCR; TCRdb lists only in-frame clones, some missing. This table holds roughly 100,000 clones, 87% found once. The sequencing input was peripheral blood. The receptor set was obtained from a man aged 50 to 59 in a cohort sampled during active COVID-19.

The V and J genes are TRBV6-1 and TRBJ1-2, with D unclear. From germline, CDR1 is MNHNS and CDR2 SASEGT. V lost 1 base and J lost 0, with 12 bases in between. The CDR3 has 16 residues. This CDR3 reads CASSEDQQATNYGYTF. CDR3 DNA sequence: TGTGCCAGCAGTGAAGACCAGCAGGCAACTAACTATGGCTACACCTTC.

This chain uses TRBV5-5 with TRBJ2-5, with D perhaps TRBD2 (6 bases). Looked up from germline, CDR1 is SGHKS and CDR2 is YYEKEE (reference sequence). CDR3 length: 16 residues. Trimming pared 2 bases from V and 2 bases from J, leaving 16 bases between. CDR3 loop: CASSFLLAPVQETQYF. CDR3 sequence (DNA): TGTGCCAGCAGCTTCCTTCTAGCGCCCGTTCAAGAGACCCAGTACTTC.

The V gene is TRBV29-1, the J gene TRBJ2-1; D might be TRBD1 (6 bases). From germline, CDR1 is SQVTM and CDR2 ANQGSEA. This CDR3 is built from 15 residues. V lost 6 bases, J lost 5 bases, and 20 bases lay in between. CDR3 DNA: TGCAGCGTCGCTCTGCCCGGGCAGGGGCACAATGAGCAGTTCTTC. Its translation is CSVALPGQGHNEQFF.

The V and J genes are TRBV11-1 and TRBJ2-6; D possibly corresponds to TRBD2 (5 bases). Trimming took off 5 bases at V and 0 bases at J, with 11 bases between the two ends. The V gene's germline CDR1 is SGHAT and CDR2 FQDESV (reference sequence). This CDR3 has 16 amino acids. CDR3 in amino acids: CASSPPRGSGANVLTF. In nucleotides, the CDR3 is TGTGCCAGCAGCCCGCCTCGGGGCTCTGGGGCCAACGTCCTGACTTTC.

This chain uses TRBV4-3 with TRBJ1-4, with D perhaps matching TRBD1 (6 bases). CDR3 size: 18 residues. Germline loops: CDR1 LGHNA, CDR2 YSLEER. Trimming took 0 bases from V and 4 from J, leaving 18 bases between them. CDR3: CASSQDLMGKGDNEKLFF. In DNA, the CDR3 is TGCGCCAGCAGCCAAGATCTTATGGGGAAGGGGGATAATGAAAAACTGTTTTTT.

The J gene is TRBJ1-1, the V gene TRBV28, with D unclear. CDR3 length equals 12 residues. V was clipped by 0 bases and J by 10 bases, with 9 bases between them. Germline V gene lookup returns CDR1 MDHEN and CDR2 SYDVKM. The CDR3 bases are TGTGCCAGCAGTTTATGGGGCTCCGGAGCTTTCTTT. This translates into CASSLWGSGAFF.

CDR3 nucleotides: TGTGCCAGCAGCTCCAGGGACAGGAGCTTCTTGGAGTCACCCCTCCACTTT. It encodes CASSSRDRSFLESPLHF. The chain joins TRBV7-8 to TRBJ1-6; 8 positions agree with TRBD1. Trimming at V came to 4 bases and at J to 10 bases, leaving 15 bases not matched to a gene. The CDR3 runs 17 residues. CDR1 and CDR2 (germline): SGHVS, FQNEAQ. The complete variable domain, with remaining parts taken from reference TRBV7-8 and TRBJ1-6, reads GAGVSQSPRYKVAKRGQDVALRCDPISGHVSLFWYQQALGQGPEFLTYFQNEAQLDKSGLPSDRFFAERPEGSVSTLKIQRTQQEDSAVYLCASSSRDRSFLESPLHFGNGTRLTVT.

The genes are TRBV4-2 and TRBJ2-7; D is possibly TRBD2 (5 bases). This CDR3 has 16 residues. V lost 0 bases and J lost 2, with 14 bases in between. Germline V lookup: CDR1 LGHNA, CDR2 YNFKEQ. DNA for the CDR3: TGTGCCAGCAGCCAAGACGGAGGCACTAACCCCTACGAGCAGTACTTC. Residues: CASSQDGGTNPYEQYF.

This chain uses TRBV7-2 with TRBJ1-6, with 9 bases lining up with TRBD1. CDR1 and CDR2 from the germline V gene are SGHTA and FQGNSA. V lost 4 bases, J lost 7 bases, and 8 bases stayed unmatched. This CDR3 spans 16 amino acids. The CDR3 DNA follows: TGTGCCAGCAGCTCTCAACGACAGGGGGTAAATTCACCCCTCCACTTT. Protein sequence: CASSSQRQGVNSPLHF.

This sequence joins TRBV7-8 and TRBJ1-1; D is perhaps TRBD1 (5 bases). The CDR3 runs to 11 residues. The V end was cut by 5 bases, the J end by 12 bases, with 13 bases between. Germline V CDR1 and CDR2: SGHVS, FQNEAQ. The CDR3 nucleotides read TGTGCCAGCAGCCCGGGGGAAAAAACTTTCTTT. This sequence encodes CASSPGEKTFF.

The genes are TRBV4-3 and TRBJ2-1; D unresolved. This CDR3 contains 15 residues. In germline, CDR1 is LGHNA, CDR2 YSLEER. The ends were cut back, 3 bases at V and 1 base at J, with 10 bases in the middle. The CDR3 nucleotides are TGCGCCAGCAGCCAGAGTCAAGCTTCCTACAATGAGCAGTTCTTC. Residues: CASSQSQASYNEQFF.

The chain's CDR3 is CASSLKEWNTEAFF. The CDR3 DNA follows: TGCGCCAGCAGCTTAAAGGAGTGGAACACTGAAGCTTTCTTT. The chain combines TRBV5-1 with TRBJ1-1; no definite D call. The V end was cut by 2 bases, the J end by 1 base, with 9 bases between. Germline V gene data show CDR1 as SGHRS and CDR2 as YFSETQ. CDR3 size: 14 residues.

V usage is TRBV11-3 and J usage is TRBJ2-1; D is undetermined. The germline V gene encodes CDR1 SGHNT and CDR2 YENEEA. With 4 bases removed from V and 3 bases from J, the gap between germline ends came to 16 bases. The length of the CDR3 is 16 residues. CDR3 DNA sequence: TGTGCCAGCAGCTACCTACTACGGTCGGACTACAATGAGCAGTTCTTC. Protein product: CASSYLLRSDYNEQFF. Together with reference TRBV11-3 and TRBJ2-1, the CDR3 gives the full variable domain: EAGVVQSPRYKIIEKKQPVAFWCNPISGHNTLYWYLQNLGQGPELLIRYENEEAVDDSQLPKDRFSAERLKGVDSTLKIQPAELGDSAVYLCASSYLLRSDYNEQFFGPGTRLTVL.

The rearrangement links TRBV20-1 to TRBJ1-2; TRBD1 is a possible D gene (6 bases). The germline V gene has CDR1 DFQATT and CDR2 SNEGSKA (reference sequence). The CDR3 consists of 13 residues. The V and J ends lost 3 bases and 4 bases respectively, with 12 bases between them. CDR3 protein: CSASAGVGYGYTF. The CDR3 DNA sequence: TGCAGTGCTAGTGCAGGGGTGGGCTATGGCTACACCTTC.

This clone has a single count. The chain has TRBV5-1 and TRBJ2-3, with D tentatively TRBD1 (6 bases). Germline CDR1 SGHRS, CDR2 YFSETQ. The CDR3 extends over 13 amino acids. Trimming shortened V by 4 bases and J by 7 bases, and 13 bases separated the two germline ends. In DNA, the CDR3 is TGCGCCAGCAGCATATCCAGGGGTAATACGCAGTATTTT. Its protein is CASSISRGNTQYF.

The chain has TRBV3-1 (or the pseudogene TRBV3-2) and TRBJ2-1, with 9 bases identical to TRBD2. CDR1 and CDR2 from the germline V gene are LGHDT and YNNKEL (reference sequence). This CDR3 contains 17 residues. The V and J ends lost 7 bases and 0 bases, in that order; junction bases with no gene match: 10. CDR3: CASNTSAGGASYNEQFF. CDR3 nucleotide sequence: TGTGCCAGCAACACATCCGCGGGGGGGGCCTCCTACAATGAGCAGTTCTTC.

The rearrangement joins TRBV3-1 (or the pseudogene TRBV3-2) to TRBJ2-7; D is undetermined. CDR1 and CDR2 (germline): LGHDT, YNNKEL (reference sequence). V lost 4 bases and J lost 3, with 7 bases in between. The CDR3 runs to 12 residues. This chain's CDR3 is CASSLTYYEQYV. The CDR3 coding sequence is TGTGCCAGCAGCCTGACATACTACGAGCAGTACGTC.

V is TRBV6-6 and J is TRBJ2-2; a weak D match, TRBD1 (6 bases). CDR3 length: 16 residues. Germline V gene data show CDR1 as MNHNY and CDR2 as SVGAGI (reference sequence). Trimming shortened V by 2 bases and J by 5 bases, and 15 bases separated the two germline ends. The CDR3, as DNA: TGTGCCAGCAGTTACCCCAGGGTAGGGGGAACCGGGGAGCTGTTTTTT. Protein: CASSYPRVGGTGELFF.

This chain uses TRBV28 with TRBJ2-3, with D perhaps TRBD2 (5 bases). The CDR3 runs 16 residues. The V gene's germline CDR1 is MDHEN and CDR2 SYDVKM. The ends were cut back, 6 bases at V and 2 bases at J, with 18 bases in the middle. The CDR3 region is CASSSPSGSYTDTQYF. As DNA, the CDR3 is TGTGCCAGCAGCTCCCCCTCGGGGAGCTACACAGATACGCAGTATTTT.

J is TRBJ2-5 and V is TRBV21-1; the DNA was not used to check the table's D call, TRBD1. TRBV21-1 is a listed pseudogene. The CDR3 spans 16 residues. The CDR3 DNA is TGTGCCAGCAGCAAAAAGGACAGTTCCTTACAAGAGACCCAGTACTTC. As protein: CASSKKDSSLQETQYF.

This clone appeared a single time. The chain carries TRBV28 and TRBJ1-2, with TRBD1 as a possible D gene (6 bases). Trimming took 7 bases from V and 6 from J, leaving 21 bases between them. The CDR3 has 15 amino acids. CDR1 is MDHEN and CDR2 is SYDVKM in the germline V gene. Here the CDR3 DNA reads TGTGCCAGCACCGCGCCTCGTCAGGGGACGGATGGCTACACCTTC. Encoded protein: CASTAPRQGTDGYTF.

For this clone: Germline and junction disagree at one end, which may indicate a read error. This sequence joins TRBV7-7 and TRBJ2-1; D perhaps matches TRBD2 (6 bases). The CDR3 is made up of 15 amino acids. From germline, CDR1 is SSHAT and CDR2 FNYEAQ (reference sequence). This CDR3 is CASSLGTPAYNEQFF. In DNA, the CDR3 is TGTGCTAGCAGCTTAGGGACTCCAGCCTACAATGAGCAGTTCTTC.

The chain employs TRBV3-1 (or the pseudogene TRBV3-2) and TRBJ2-3; 8 bases match TRBD2. The CDR3 has 14 residues. After removal of 0 bases from V and 6 bases from J, the junction contained 2 bases not matched to a gene. The V gene's germline CDR1 is LGHDT and CDR2 YNNKEL (reference sequence). The CDR3 bases are TGTGCCAGCAGCCAAGATCGGGGGGGGGATACGCAGTATTTT. This gives the protein CASSQDRGGDTQYF.

The chain recombines TRBV18 with TRBJ1-1; the D gene is possibly TRBD1 (5 bases). Germline CDR1 is KGHSH and CDR2 is LQKENI. Trimming took off 6 bases at V and 2 bases at J, with 16 bases between the two ends. The CDR3 has 15 residues. The CDR3 sequence: CASSHKTTANTEAFF. The DNA of the CDR3 is TGTGCCAGCTCCCACAAGACGACAGCAAACACTGAAGCTTTCTTT.

In this sample, this clone turned up once. The chain recombines TRBV25-1 with TRBJ1-1; D possibly corresponds to TRBD1 (5 bases). The CDR3 totals 13 residues. Germline V CDR1 and CDR2: MGHDK, SYGVNS. V lost 5 bases and J 4 bases, leaving 11 bases between the germline ends. CDR3: CASSLADSTEAFF. The CDR3, as DNA: TGTGCCAGCAGTTTAGCCGACAGCACTGAAGCTTTCTTT.

DNA of the CDR3: TGTGCCAGCTCACCAGGGGAGTTAGGTGAGCAGTACGTC. Protein product: CASSPGELGEQYV. The rearrangement links TRBV18 to TRBJ2-7, with TRBD2 as a possible D gene (5 bases). This CDR3 has 13 amino acids. Looked up from germline, CDR1 is KGHSH and CDR2 is LQKENI. With 2 bases removed from V and 7 bases from J, the gap between germline ends came to 12 bases.

The CDR3 DNA reads TGTGCTAGTGGTTTGGCCCGTGCCTACGAGCAGTACTTC. This translates into CASGLARAYEQYF. The rearrangement joins TRBV12-5 to TRBJ2-7; D gene ambiguous. V was trimmed by 1 base and J by 2 bases, leaving 6 bases between them. Germline loops: CDR1 LGHNT, CDR2 FRNRAP. The CDR3 extends over 13 amino acids.